The present T cell receptor (beta chain) was sequenced within a study of blood T cell repertoires in COVID-19. As for the study in general: COVID-19 samples collected from the United States, Italy and Spain covered acute and convalescent phases. PBMCs, B-cell-depleted T cells, or T cells provided the cDNA or gDNA that made up the material.

CDR3 size: 16 residues. Trimming cost V 5 bases and J 2 bases, with 16 bases left between them. Germline V gene lookup returns CDR1 SEHNR and CDR2 FQNEAQ (reference sequence). In the authors' workflow: Amplification of reference gene primers provided the estimated nucleated cell counts. Produced via immunoSEQ multiplex PCR; TCRdb's table is partial and in-frame only. V, J and clone size were drawn from that table, and D and trimming were deduced from the DNA. The sample includes approximately 110,000 clones, more than 70% of them seen just once. The V gene is TRBV7-9, the J gene TRBJ1-5, with TRBD1 as a possible D gene (5 bases). The sample comprised peripheral blood. The receptor comes from a woman aged 70-85 years who had recovered from COVID-19. CDR3 sequence reads: CASSTTQGGGNQPQHF. The CDR3 DNA reads TGTGCCAGCAGCACCACCCAGGGTGGGGGCAATCAGCCCCAGCATTTT.